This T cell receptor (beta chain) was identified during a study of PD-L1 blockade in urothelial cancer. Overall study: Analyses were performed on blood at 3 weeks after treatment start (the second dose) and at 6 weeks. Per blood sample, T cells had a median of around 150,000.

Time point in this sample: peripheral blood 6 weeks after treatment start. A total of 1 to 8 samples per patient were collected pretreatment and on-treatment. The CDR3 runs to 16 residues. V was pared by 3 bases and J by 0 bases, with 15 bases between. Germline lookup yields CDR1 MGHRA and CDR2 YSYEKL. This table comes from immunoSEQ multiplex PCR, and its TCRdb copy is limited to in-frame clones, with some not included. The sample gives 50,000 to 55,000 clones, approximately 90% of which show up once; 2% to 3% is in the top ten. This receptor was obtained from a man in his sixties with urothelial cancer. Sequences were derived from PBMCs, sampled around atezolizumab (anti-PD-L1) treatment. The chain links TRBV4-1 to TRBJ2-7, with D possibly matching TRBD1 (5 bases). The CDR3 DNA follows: TGCGCCAGCAGCCACCCAATCCAGGGTAGCTCCTACGAGCAGTACTTC. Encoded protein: CASSHPIQGSSYEQYF.